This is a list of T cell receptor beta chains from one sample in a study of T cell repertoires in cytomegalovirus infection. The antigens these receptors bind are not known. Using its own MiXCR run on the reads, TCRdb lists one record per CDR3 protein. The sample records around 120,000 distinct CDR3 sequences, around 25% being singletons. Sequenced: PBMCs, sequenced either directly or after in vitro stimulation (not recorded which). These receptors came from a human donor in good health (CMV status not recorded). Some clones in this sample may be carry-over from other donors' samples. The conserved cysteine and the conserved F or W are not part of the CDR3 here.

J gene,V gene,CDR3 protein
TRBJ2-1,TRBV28,ASSLLAGINEQF
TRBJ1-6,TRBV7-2,ASSFSPNSPLH
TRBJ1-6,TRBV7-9,ASSIVQGNSPLH
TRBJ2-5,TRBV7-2,ASSPREGRTQY
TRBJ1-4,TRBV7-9,ASSPDRGYDEKLF
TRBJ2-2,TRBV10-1,ASSGSPGQGHKENTGELF
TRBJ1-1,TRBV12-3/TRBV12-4,ASSGSRGLGTEAF
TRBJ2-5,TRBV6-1,ASTPDGGRGETQY
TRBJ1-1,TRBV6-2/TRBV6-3,ASSYSDHRPMNTEAF
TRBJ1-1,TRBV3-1,ASSQESPGGTEAF
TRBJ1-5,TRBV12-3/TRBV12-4,ASSSDRVSGQPQH
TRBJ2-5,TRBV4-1,ASSQEEHQETQY
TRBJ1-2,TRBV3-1,ASSALRRGDGYT
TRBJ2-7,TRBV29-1,SFGGLGTSGPYEQY
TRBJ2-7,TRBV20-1,SARDSFGNEQY
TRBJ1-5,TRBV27,ASSLYTGRAQH
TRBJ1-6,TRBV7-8,ASSPGLNSPLH
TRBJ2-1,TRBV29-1,SVTRGEQF
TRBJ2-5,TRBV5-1,ASSFRPDQETQY
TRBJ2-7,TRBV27,ASSFQREAYEQY
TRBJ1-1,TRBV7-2,ASSLDGTGMNTEAF
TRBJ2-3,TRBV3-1,ASSPRSGLVFGTDTQY
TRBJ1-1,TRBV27,ASSSGQDEAF
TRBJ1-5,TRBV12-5,ASGWGRNQPQH
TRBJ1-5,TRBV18,ASSYGTENQPQH
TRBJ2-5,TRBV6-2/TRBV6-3,ASSSPSGQETQY
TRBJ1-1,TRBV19,ASSMLEFEAF
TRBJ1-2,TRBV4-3,ASSQDLTGGLEV
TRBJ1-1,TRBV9,ASSVVAGANTEAF
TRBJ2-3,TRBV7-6,ASSLGQGAAFAQY
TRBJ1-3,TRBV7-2,ASSSLGYGNTIY
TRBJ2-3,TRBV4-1,ASSQTSGPQSARTDTQY
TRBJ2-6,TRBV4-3,ASSQGESGANVLT
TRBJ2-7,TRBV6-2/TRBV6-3,ASSYDGQGLYEQY
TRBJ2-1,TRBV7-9,ASSSETSPLIYNEQF
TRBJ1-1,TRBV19,ASSNGITEAF
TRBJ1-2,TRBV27,ASKKTGSNGYT
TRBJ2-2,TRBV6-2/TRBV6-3,ASSFGRYHTGELF
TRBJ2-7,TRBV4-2,ASSPLEYSPYSYEQY
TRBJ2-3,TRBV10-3,AIRGPTDTQY
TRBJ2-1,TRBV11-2,ASSHSWGEQF
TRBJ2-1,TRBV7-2,ASSLGQESEQF
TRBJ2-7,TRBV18,ASSPGGSYEQY
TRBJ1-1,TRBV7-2,ASSLDAGYEAF
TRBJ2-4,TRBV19,ASSPPTGAKNIQY
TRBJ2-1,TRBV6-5,ASSSSLGALGGNEQF
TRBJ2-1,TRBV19,ASSIVRAYNEQF
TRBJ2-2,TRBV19,ASSLRPFETGELF
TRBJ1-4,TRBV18,ASTGTGLREKLF
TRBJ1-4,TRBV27,ASSSGLEWNEKLF
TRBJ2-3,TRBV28,ASSKPPQGDTQY
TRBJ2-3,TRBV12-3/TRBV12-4,ATSSGRSTDTQY
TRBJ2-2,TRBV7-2,ASSWPSPDVAGKETGELF
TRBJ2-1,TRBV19,ASSIRTAIYNEQF